This T cell receptor beta chain was profiled in a study of vaccination effects on CD4 cells after COVID-19. This table comes from immunoSEQ multiplex PCR, and its TCRdb copy is limited to in-frame clones, with some not included. The sample holds about 73,000 clones, about 78% seen once. Details on this clone: The target antigen is unknown.

In germline, CDR1 is ENHRY, CDR2 SYGVKD. This CDR3 comprises 17 residues. Trimming removed 0 bases from V and 2 bases from J, with 14 bases in between. Antigen-specific CD4+ T cells were first expanded with viral peptide pools by the ViraFEST assay and only then sequenced. CD4+ T cells were isolated after less than 13 days of culture. Testing of the vaccine recipients showed negative nucleocapsid antibodies and no prior SARS-CoV-2 infection. V is TRBV10-3 and J is TRBJ2-4; unclear D gene. The clonotype was recovered from a human donor who received a COVID-19 vaccine. The specimen comprised CD4+ T cells from PBMCs cultured with SARS-CoV-2 spike peptides, sampled before COVID-19 vaccination. The CDR3 is CAISESLIDLTKNIQYF. The CDR3 DNA follows: TGTGCCATCAGTGAGTCCCTGATCGACTTGACCAAAAACATTCAGTACTTC.